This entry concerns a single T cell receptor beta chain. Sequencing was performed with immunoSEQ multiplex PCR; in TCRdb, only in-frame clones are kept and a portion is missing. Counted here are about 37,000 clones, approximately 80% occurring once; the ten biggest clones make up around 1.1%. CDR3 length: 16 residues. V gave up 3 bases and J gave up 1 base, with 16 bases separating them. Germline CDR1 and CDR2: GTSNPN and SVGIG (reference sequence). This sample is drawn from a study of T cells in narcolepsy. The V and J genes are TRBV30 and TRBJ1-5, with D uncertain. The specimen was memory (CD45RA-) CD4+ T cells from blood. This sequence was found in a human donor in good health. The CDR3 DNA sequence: TGTGCCTGGAGCGTACTGTCAGGCGCGAGCAATCAGCCCCAGCATTTT. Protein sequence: CAWSVLSGASNQPQHF.